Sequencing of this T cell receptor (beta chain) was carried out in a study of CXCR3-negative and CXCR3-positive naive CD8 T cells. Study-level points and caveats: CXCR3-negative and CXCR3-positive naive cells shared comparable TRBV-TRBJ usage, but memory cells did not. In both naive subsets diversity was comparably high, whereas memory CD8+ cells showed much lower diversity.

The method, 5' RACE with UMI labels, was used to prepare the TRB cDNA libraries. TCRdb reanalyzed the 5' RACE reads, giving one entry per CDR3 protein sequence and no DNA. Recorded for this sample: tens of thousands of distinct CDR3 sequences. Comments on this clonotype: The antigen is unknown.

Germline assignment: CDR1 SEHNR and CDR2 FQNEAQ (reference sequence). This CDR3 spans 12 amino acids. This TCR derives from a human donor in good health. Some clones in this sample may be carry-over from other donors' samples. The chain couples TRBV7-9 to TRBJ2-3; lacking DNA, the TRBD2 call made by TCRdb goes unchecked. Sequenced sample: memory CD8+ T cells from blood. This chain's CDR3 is CASSFTGTSEYF.